The entry below describes one T cell receptor beta chain. Its antigen is unknown. The data stem from a study of T cells in Graves' hyperthyroidism and ophthalmopathy. Study details: At the time of initial diagnosis and before any treatment, peripheral blood was collected.

The study, taken as a whole, reports: Ophthalmopathy and stable hyperthyroidism were separated by a 13 V-J model. Most thyroid clonotypes expanded above 0.001 appeared in blood too.

From germline, CDR1 is SQVTM and CDR2 ANQGSEA. There are 10 residues in the CDR3. Source material for PBMCs was over 7.5 ml fresh peripheral blood. RNA transcripts yielded amplified TCR beta CDR3 regions. The HTBI set primed first-round TCR CDR3 RT-PCR. TCRdb passed the multiplex PCR reads through MiXCR, listing each CDR3 protein once. This table holds approximately 400,000 distinct CDR3 sequences, 15% to 18% found once. The material sequenced was blood. The chain carries TRBV29-1 and TRBJ1-1; D may be TRBD1 (5 bases). The clonotype originates from a woman in her late teens or twenties with Graves' hyperthyroidism. This chain's CDR3 is CGDSAGEAFF. The CDR3 bases are TGCGGCGACAGCGCTGGGGAAGCTTTCTTT. The complete variable domain, with remaining parts taken from reference TRBV29-1 and TRBJ1-1, reads SAVISQKPSRDICQRGTSLTIQCQVDSQVTMMFWYRQQPGQSLTLIATANQGSEATYESGFVIDKFPISRPNLTFSTLTVSNMSPEDSSIYLCGDSAGEAFFGQGTRLTVV.